This T cell receptor beta chain was sequenced for a study of monozygotic twins with inflammatory bowel disease. Study findings and constraints: Lower sharing of clonotypes with other individuals was seen in IBD patients than in healthy twins. This was most marked in patients showing signs of disease activity.

For each CDR3 protein, TCRdb gives one entry from its re-call of the 5' RACE reads, without DNA. Reported are some 450,000 distinct CDR3 sequences; the ten largest clones contain about 2.2%. With regard to this clonotype: Its antigen remains unknown.

The CDR3 contains 13 residues. Germline CDR1 and CDR2: LGHDT and YNNKEL (reference sequence). The V and J genes are TRBV3-1 and TRBJ1-2. The specimen sequenced was blood. The TCR sequence derives from a human donor with ulcerative colitis or Crohn's disease, or a healthy co-twin of an affected twin (not recorded which). CDR3 amino acids: CASSPKSTFGYTF.